This TCR beta chain comes out of a study of blood T cell repertoires in COVID-19. The ends were cut back, 5 bases at V and 1 base at J, with 11 bases in the middle. CDR3 length: 14 amino acids. The germline V gene encodes CDR1 LNHNV and CDR2 YYDKDF (reference sequence). Sequencing used immunoSEQ multiplex PCR; TCRdb keeps in-frame clones, though not all of them. The table shows under 100,000 clones, with 87% occurring only once. The receptor was isolated from a human donor in a cohort sampled during active COVID-19. The sequenced material came from peripheral blood. The gene calls are TRBV15 and TRBJ1-1; a possible D gene is TRBD1 (5 bases). DNA of the CDR3: TGTGCCACCAGCGGGGCGGCAAGGAACACTGAAGCTTTCTTT. Protein sequence: CATSGAARNTEAFF.